This record concerns one T cell receptor beta chain sequence. Its matching antigen is unknown. Clones were sequenced by immunoSEQ multiplex PCR, and TCRdb holds only the in-frame ones, with some missing. This sample has roughly 86,000 clones, with approximately 91% found just once. No patient had autoimmune disease or received systemic immunosuppression. These data come from a study of OX40 agonist ivuxolimab in advanced cancers. Across the study: Three patients responded partially, comprising one with hepatocellular carcinoma and two with cutaneous melanoma. Study-level findings and limits: CD8+ T cells showed, on average, more clonal expansion than CD4+ cells.

CDR1 and CDR2 from the germline V gene are DFQATT and SNEGSKA (reference sequence). The CDR3 runs to 11 residues. The V and J ends lost 7 bases and 1 base respectively, with 8 bases between them. The gene calls are TRBV20-1 and TRBJ2-7; no reliable D call. This TCR was recovered from an adult with an advanced solid tumor such as melanoma, head and neck, liver or kidney cancer. The starting material was CD4+ or CD8+ T cells sorted from blood, obtained in a trial of the OX40 agonist ivuxolimab. Here the CDR3 DNA reads TGCAGTGGCCAGACATCCTACGAGCAGTACTTC. It encodes CSGQTSYEQYF.